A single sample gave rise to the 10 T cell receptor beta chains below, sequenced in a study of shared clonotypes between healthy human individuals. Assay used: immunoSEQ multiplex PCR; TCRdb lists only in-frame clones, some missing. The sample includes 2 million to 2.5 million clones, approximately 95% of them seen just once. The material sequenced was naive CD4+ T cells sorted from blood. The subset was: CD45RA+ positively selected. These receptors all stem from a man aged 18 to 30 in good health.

The DNA for the CDR3 is TGTGCCAGCAGCTTAGTTTTAGGGTCATCACCCCTCCACTTT. It codes for CASSLVLGSSPLHF. This chain links TRBV11-2 with TRBJ1-6; no firm D call. Between the trimmed V and J ends, which lost 1 base and 10 bases, there was a span of 11 bases. The CDR3 extends over 14 amino acids. The germline CDR1 and CDR2 sequences are SGHAT and FQNNGV.

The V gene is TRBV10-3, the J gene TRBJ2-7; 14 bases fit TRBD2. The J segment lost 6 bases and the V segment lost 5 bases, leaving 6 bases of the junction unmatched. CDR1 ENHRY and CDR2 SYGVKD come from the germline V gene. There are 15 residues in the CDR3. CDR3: CAISTGTSGSPEQYF. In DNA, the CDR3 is TGTGCCATCAGTACCGGGACTAGCGGGAGTCCCGAGCAGTACTTC.

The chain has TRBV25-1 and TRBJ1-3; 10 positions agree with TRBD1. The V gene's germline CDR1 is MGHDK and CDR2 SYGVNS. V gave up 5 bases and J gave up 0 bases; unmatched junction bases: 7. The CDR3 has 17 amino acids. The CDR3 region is CASSQGQGSSSGNTIYF. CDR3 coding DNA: TGTGCCAGCAGTCAGGGACAGGGGTCGAGCTCTGGAAACACCATATATTTT.

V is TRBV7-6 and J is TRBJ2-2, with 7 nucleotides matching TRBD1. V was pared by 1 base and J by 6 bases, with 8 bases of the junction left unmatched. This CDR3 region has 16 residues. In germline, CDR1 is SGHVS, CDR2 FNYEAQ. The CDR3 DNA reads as TGTGCCAGCAGCTTAGGCCAGGGGGTAATCTCCGGGGAGCTGTTTTTT. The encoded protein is CASSLGQGVISGELFF.

The CDR3 reads CSACRGGESLEQFF. Here the CDR3 DNA reads TGCAGCGCTTGTAGGGGGGGCGAATCCCTCGAGCAGTTCTTC. The chain joins TRBV29-1 to TRBJ2-1; D is possibly TRBD2 (7 bases). Germline loops: CDR1 SQVTM, CDR2 ANQGSEA. This CDR3 is 14 amino acids long. V was trimmed by 7 bases and J by 10 bases, leaving 23 bases between them.

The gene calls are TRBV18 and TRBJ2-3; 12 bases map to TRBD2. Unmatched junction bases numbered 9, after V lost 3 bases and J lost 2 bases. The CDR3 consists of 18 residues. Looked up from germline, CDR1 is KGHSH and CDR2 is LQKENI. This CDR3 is CASSPYSGTSGYTDTQYF. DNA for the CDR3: TGTGCCAGCTCACCTTATTCCGGGACTAGCGGGTACACAGATACGCAGTATTTT.

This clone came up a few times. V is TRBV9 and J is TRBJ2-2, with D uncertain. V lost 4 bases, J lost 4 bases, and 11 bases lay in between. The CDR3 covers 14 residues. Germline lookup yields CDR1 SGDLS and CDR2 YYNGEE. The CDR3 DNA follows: TGTGCCAGCAGCTCCAGAGGCGGCACCGGGGAGCTGTTTTTT. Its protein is CASSSRGGTGELFF.

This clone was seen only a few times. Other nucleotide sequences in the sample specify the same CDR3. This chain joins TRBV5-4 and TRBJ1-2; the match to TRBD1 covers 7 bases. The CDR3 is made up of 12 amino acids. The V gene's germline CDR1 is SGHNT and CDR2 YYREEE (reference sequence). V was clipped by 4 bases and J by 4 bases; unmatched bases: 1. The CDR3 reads CASSRDSYGYTF. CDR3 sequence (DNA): TGTGCCAGCAGCAGGGACAGCTATGGCTACACCTTC.

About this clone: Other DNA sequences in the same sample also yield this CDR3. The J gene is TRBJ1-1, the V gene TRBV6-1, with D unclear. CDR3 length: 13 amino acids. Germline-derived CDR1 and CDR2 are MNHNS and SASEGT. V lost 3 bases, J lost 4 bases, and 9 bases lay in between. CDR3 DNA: TGTGCCAGCAGTGAGCGGTCGGTCACTGAAGCTTTCTTT. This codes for CASSERSVTEAFF.

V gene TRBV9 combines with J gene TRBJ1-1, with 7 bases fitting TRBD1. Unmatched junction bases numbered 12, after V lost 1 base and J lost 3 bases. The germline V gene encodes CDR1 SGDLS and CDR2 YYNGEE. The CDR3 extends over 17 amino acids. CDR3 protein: CASSVTTGVGRDTEAFF. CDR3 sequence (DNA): TGTGCCAGCAGCGTAACCACAGGGGTTGGGAGGGACACTGAAGCTTTCTTT.